The present entry profiles one T cell receptor (beta chain) with its context. Its antigen is undetermined. The assay was immunoSEQ multiplex PCR, and TCRdb's table has in-frame clones only and misses some. The repertoire consists of about 240,000 clones, with 65% to 85% occurring once and the leading ten covering about 0.58%. This CDR3 contains 15 residues. CDR1 is MNHNY, CDR2 SVGAGI, per germline (reference sequence). V gave up 5 bases and J gave up 2 bases; unmatched junction bases: 7. The data are from a study of Tregs in tolerant kidney transplant recipients. The study's findings and limits: Biological reproducibility was not directly addressed, but technical replication error appeared minimal. The most relevant donor-specific Treg TCRbeta repertoire apparently came from expansion with activated donor B cells.

Sequencing was done on a sample of CD4+ T cells from blood. This TCR was recovered from a human donor in good health. This rearrangement joins TRBV6-6 to TRBJ2-7; 9 bases are shared with TRBD2. This CDR3 is CASSGSGSRAYEQYF. CDR3 DNA sequence: TGTGCCAGCAGTGGTAGCGGGAGCAGGGCCTACGAGCAGTACTTC.